This TCR beta chain was recovered during a study of cytomegalovirus exposure and HLA in healthy donors. The CDR3 is 16 residues long. The V gene end was trimmed by 3 bases and the J gene end by 4 bases; junction bases not matched to a gene: 9. CDR1 is KGHSH, CDR2 LQKENI, per germline. About this clone itself: Its antigen remains unidentified.

Regarding the study as a whole: It was only CMV serostatus that was available as immune exposure information. Being productive about 87% or about 30% of the time was typical of most TCR beta V segments in an earlier analysis. Analyzed later, most CMV-associated TCR beta chains appeared HLA-restricted.

PCR employed 60 Vbeta and 13 Jbeta primers. TCRdb keeps only in-frame clones here, not all; method: immunoSEQ multiplex PCR. Of roughly 100,000 clones in the sample, over 60% are singletons; the top ten hold 5.8%. This receptor was identified in a man aged 60 to 75 in good health and CMV-seropositive. Sequences were obtained from PBMCs. The rearrangement links TRBV18 to TRBJ2-3; 8 bases align to TRBD2. The chain's CDR3 is CASSPGISGGADTQYF. For the CDR3, the DNA is TGTGCCAGCTCACCGGGGATCAGCGGGGGCGCAGATACGCAGTATTTT. Filled out from reference TRBV18 and TRBJ2-3, the complete variable domain reads NAGVMQNPRHLVRRRGQEARLRCSPMKGHSHVYWYRQLPEEGLKFMVYLQKENIIDESGMPKERFSAEFPKEGPSILRIQQVVRGDSAAYFCASSPGISGGADTQYFGPGTRLTVL.